Presented here are 25 T cell receptor beta chains from one specimen sequenced in a study of OX40 agonist ivuxolimab in advanced cancers. Produced via immunoSEQ multiplex PCR; TCRdb's table is partial and in-frame only. The top ten hold 6.5% to 7.5% of the sample, which has about 52,000 clones, roughly nine tenths seen once. This specimen was CD4+ or CD8+ T cells sorted from blood, taken in a trial of the OX40 agonist ivuxolimab. All receptors come from an adult with an advanced solid tumor such as melanoma, head and neck, liver or kidney cancer.

V is TRBV5-1 and J is TRBJ2-7; 10 nucleotides line up with TRBD1. The V segment lost 4 bases and the J segment 1 base; nucleotides outside the gene matches: 2. The germline CDR1 and CDR2 sequences are SGHRS and YFSETQ. The length of the CDR3 is 14 residues. The CDR3 bases are TGCGCCAGCAGCCGGGACAGGGGATCCTACGAGCAGTACTTC. Encoded protein: CASSRDRGSYEQYF.

By share of the sample, this clone is medium-sized (0.01 to 0.1%). The chain has TRBV2 and TRBJ2-5, with a weak D call TRBD2 (5 bases). Germline CDR1 is SNHLY and CDR2 is FYNNEI. Trimming took off 7 bases at V and 7 bases at J, with 13 bases between the two ends. The CDR3 totals 12 residues. The CDR3 sequence: CASTGELGTQYF. CDR3 nucleotides: TGTGCCAGCACTGGGGAGTTGGGGACCCAGTACTTC.

The chain uses TRBV9 and TRBJ2-7; weak D call: TRBD1 (6 bases). This CDR3 contains 15 residues. Germline V lookup: CDR1 SGDLS, CDR2 YYNGEE. Trimming shortened V by 3 bases and J by 3 bases, and 16 bases separated the two germline ends. The CDR3 region has the DNA TGTGCCAGCAGCGCCTCGGTGGGGGCCAGCTACGAGCAGTACTTC. Protein: CASSASVGASYEQYF.

This clone occurred a few times. This chain links TRBV19 with TRBJ1-1; unclear D gene. V lost 6 bases, J lost 8 bases, and 13 bases lay in between. Germline loops: CDR1 LNHDA, CDR2 SQIVND (reference sequence). This CDR3 region has 12 residues. The CDR3 DNA follows: TGTGCCAGTAGCCATTTGGGTGCCGAAGCTTTCTTT. It is translated as CASSHLGAEAFF.

This clone was counted once. The gene calls are TRBV6-1 and TRBJ1-3; D call uncertain. V was pared by 2 bases and J by 4 bases, with 12 bases between. This CDR3 has 15 residues. From germline, CDR1 is MNHNS and CDR2 SASEGT. CDR3 DNA: TGTGCCAGCAGTGAATTGGGCGCCGGGGGAAACACCATATATTTT. It specifies CASSELGAGGNTIYF.

The chain carries TRBV5-1 and TRBJ2-3; 7 nucleotides agree with TRBD1. The germline V gene has CDR1 SGHRS and CDR2 YFSETQ. This CDR3 is built from 15 residues. V gave up 3 bases and J gave up 3 bases; unmatched junction bases: 7. The CDR3 DNA sequence: TGCGCCAGCAGCTCGGGACAGAGGGGTACAGATACGCAGTATTTT. Translating it yields CASSSGQRGTDTQYF.

This sequence joins TRBV7-6 and TRBJ2-2, with 7 bases aligning to TRBD1. The CDR3 totals 17 residues. Germline assignment: CDR1 SGHVS and CDR2 FNYEAQ. V trimming: 6 bases; J trimming: 2 bases; junction bases outside the gene matches: 12. DNA for the CDR3: TGTGCCAGCAGATCAGACAGGGTGGCCAGAAACACCGGGGAGCTGTTTTTT. Translated: CASRSDRVARNTGELFF.

V and J are TRBV11-2 and TRBJ1-5, with D unclear. The V end lost 8 bases, the J end lost 6 bases, and 17 bases lay between the germline ends. Germline-derived CDR1 and CDR2 are SGHAT and FQNNGV. The CDR3 is 14 amino acids. The CDR3 is CASAIGQLGQPQHF. In DNA, the CDR3 is TGTGCCAGCGCCATAGGGCAGTTGGGTCAGCCCCAGCATTTT.

This clone occurred a few times. The chain uses TRBV18 and TRBJ1-5, with 8 bases matching TRBD1. Germline-derived CDR1 and CDR2 are KGHSH and LQKENI. After removal of 2 bases from V and 7 bases from J, the junction contained 10 bases not matched to a gene. The CDR3 runs 16 residues. The CDR3 bases are TGTGCCAGCTCACCAAGACAGGGGTTAAACGGACAGCCCCAGCATTTT. Its translation is CASSPRQGLNGQPQHF.

The CDR3 spells CASSQSSGGADEQFF. DNA for the CDR3: TGCGCCAGCAGCCAATCTAGCGGGGGGGCCGATGAGCAGTTCTTC. The rearrangement joins TRBV4-1 to TRBJ2-1, with 12 bases identical to TRBD2. The CDR3 is 15 amino acids. The V segment lost 2 bases and the J segment 8 bases; nucleotides outside the gene matches: 4. Germline-derived CDR1 and CDR2 are MGHRA and YSYEKL.

V is TRBV7-3 and J is TRBJ2-5; no clear D gene. In germline, CDR1 is SGHTA, CDR2 FQGTGA. Trimming shortened V by 5 bases and J by 5 bases, and 18 bases separated the two germline ends. This CDR3 comprises 15 residues. The CDR3 here is CASSLSPGGKETQYF. As DNA, the CDR3 is TGTGCCAGCAGCCTTTCCCCGGGCGGCAAGGAGACCCAGTACTTC.

This rearrangement joins TRBV5-6 to TRBJ1-2; D gene unclear. The CDR3 has 12 amino acids. The ends were cut back, 1 base at V and 7 bases at J, with 8 bases in the middle. The germline V gene encodes CDR1 SGHDT and CDR2 YYEEEE. The DNA for the CDR3 is TGTGCCAGCAGCTTGTTAAACGGTGGCTACACCTTC. As protein: CASSLLNGGYTF.

The chain couples TRBV5-8 to TRBJ2-5; 7 positions match TRBD1. The CDR3 totals 15 residues. V was pared by 2 bases and J by 7 bases, with 11 bases of the junction left unmatched. Germline assignment: CDR1 SGHTS and CDR2 YDEGEE. The CDR3 reads CASSLQGSVRGTQYF. In DNA form, the CDR3 reads TGTGCCAGCAGCTTACAGGGGTCTGTACGTGGGACCCAGTACTTC. Supplemented by reference TRBV5-8 and TRBJ2-5, the full variable domain reads EAGVTQSPTHLIKTRGQQATLRCSPISGHTSVYWYQQALGLGLQFLLWYDEGEERNRGNFPPRFSGRQFPNYSSELNVNALELEDSALYLCASSLQGSVRGTQYFGPGTRLLVL.

The chain carries TRBV19 and TRBJ2-2; D is perhaps TRBD1 (6 bases). There are 15 residues in the CDR3. Trimming took 5 bases from V and 4 from J, leaving 14 bases between them. Germline V gene sequence: CDR1 LNHDA, CDR2 SQIVND (reference sequence). The CDR3 sequence: CASSFMGHSTGELFF. DNA of the CDR3: TGTGCCAGTAGTTTTATGGGACATTCCACCGGGGAGCTGTTTTTT.

The V gene is TRBV27, the J gene TRBJ1-3; D not certain. Germline V CDR1 and CDR2: MNHEY, SMNVEV (reference sequence). The V gene lost 8 bases and the J gene lost 4 bases, with 18 bases spanning the gap. The CDR3 has 15 amino acids. The CDR3 DNA reads as TGTGCCAGCCGGCCGAACTCGTACTCCGGAAACACCATATATTTT. Amino acid sequence: CASRPNSYSGNTIYF.

This sequence joins TRBV4-1 and TRBJ2-3; 10 bases fit TRBD2. Germline V gene lookup returns CDR1 MGHRA and CDR2 YSYEKL. The CDR3 consists of 16 residues. Trimming took 4 bases from V and 0 from J; bases not matched to a gene: 4. This CDR3 is CASSLGLAASTDTQYF. CDR3 coding DNA: TGCGCCAGCAGCCTCGGACTAGCGGCTAGCACAGATACGCAGTATTTT.

The J gene is TRBJ1-3, the V gene TRBV5-1; TRBD1 matches 8 bases. The length of the CDR3 is 16 residues. J was trimmed by 0 bases and V by 3 bases; bases with no gene match: 5. Per germline, CDR1 SGHRS and CDR2 YFSETQ. CDR3 nucleotide sequence: TGCGCCAGCAGCTCACAGGGGGTTAACTCTGGAAACACCATATATTTT. Translation: CASSSQGVNSGNTIYF. The variable domain in full, with the rest retrieved from reference TRBV5-1 and TRBJ1-3, is KAGVTQTPRYLIKTRGQQVTLSCSPISGHRSVSWYQQTPGQGLQFLFEYFSETQRNKGNFPGRFSGRQFSNSRSEMNVSTLELGDSALYLCASSSQGVNSGNTIYFGEGSWLTVV.

The J gene is TRBJ1-2, the V gene TRBV28; maybe TRBD1 (6 bases). V was trimmed by 2 bases and J by 4 bases, leaving 11 bases between them. The CDR3 runs 14 residues. The V gene's germline CDR1 is MDHEN and CDR2 SYDVKM. CDR3 residues: CASSLRTAIYGYTF. DNA for the CDR3: TGTGCCAGCAGTTTACGGACAGCAATCTATGGCTACACCTTC.

The J gene is TRBJ2-6, the V gene TRBV9, with 9 bases lining up with TRBD1. CDR1 SGDLS and CDR2 YYNGEE come from the germline V gene. The trim removed 0 bases at V and 0 bases at J, leaving 7 bases unmatched. The CDR3 length is 19 residues. The CDR3, as DNA: TGTGCCAGCAGCGTAGGTACCGGGACAGGGTTCTCTGGGGCCAACGTCCTGACTTTC. Translation gives CASSVGTGTGFSGANVLTF.

This chain links TRBV6-1 with TRBJ1-5, with D unclear. V was shortened by 1 base and J by 6 bases, with 7 bases between the two germline ends. Germline V CDR1 and CDR2: MNHNS, SASEGT. This CDR3 comprises 13 residues. This CDR3 reads CASSEVPSQPQHF. The CDR3 region has the DNA TGTGCCAGCAGTGAAGTTCCTAGTCAGCCCCAGCATTTT.

This chain joins TRBV6-1 and TRBJ1-1, with D maybe TRBD1 (5 bases). From germline, CDR1 is MNHNS and CDR2 SASEGT. Trimming stripped 5 bases from V and 7 bases from J, with 11 bases between. The CDR3 consists of 12 residues. The CDR3, as DNA: TGTGCCAGCAGTACGCAGGGAGGTGAAGCTTTCTTT. This codes for CASSTQGGEAFF.

This chain uses TRBV10-2 with TRBJ1-3, with D possibly being TRBD1 (6 bases). The V and J ends lost 7 bases and 0 bases respectively, with 13 bases between them. The CDR3 is 15 amino acids. CDR1 is WSHSY and CDR2 is SAAADI in the germline V gene. CDR3 protein: CASTPDSGSGNTIYF. The CDR3 DNA reads TGCGCCAGCACCCCGGACAGCGGCTCTGGAAACACCATATATTTT.

The V and J genes are TRBV10-3 and TRBJ2-1, with 9 nucleotides matching TRBD2. Looked up from germline, CDR1 is ENHRY and CDR2 is SYGVKD. J was trimmed by 2 bases and V by 6 bases; bases with no gene match: 2. The CDR3 loop spans 14 amino acids. CDR3 in DNA: TGTGCCATCAGACTAGCGGGTACCTACAATGAGCAGTTCTTC. Encoded protein: CAIRLAGTYNEQFF.

This clone is categorized as medium-sized (0.01 to 0.1%). The V gene is TRBV19, the J gene TRBJ2-7; D is perhaps TRBD1 (7 bases). Germline loops: CDR1 LNHDA, CDR2 SQIVND (reference sequence). This CDR3 has 15 residues. V was shortened by 1 base and J by 1 base, with 11 bases between the two germline ends. The CDR3 is CASSIGQGGSYEQYF. DNA for the CDR3: TGTGCCAGTAGTATAGGACAGGGAGGATCCTACGAGCAGTACTTC.

The rearrangement joins TRBV5-1 to TRBJ2-2; 11 positions match TRBD2. In germline, CDR1 is SGHRS, CDR2 YFSETQ. The CDR3 consists of 16 residues. V lost 0 bases, J lost 5 bases, and 3 bases stayed unmatched. The DNA for the CDR3 is TGCGCCAGCAGCTTGGTACTAGCGGGGGTTACCGGGGAGCTGTTTTTT. It is translated as CASSLVLAGVTGELFF.